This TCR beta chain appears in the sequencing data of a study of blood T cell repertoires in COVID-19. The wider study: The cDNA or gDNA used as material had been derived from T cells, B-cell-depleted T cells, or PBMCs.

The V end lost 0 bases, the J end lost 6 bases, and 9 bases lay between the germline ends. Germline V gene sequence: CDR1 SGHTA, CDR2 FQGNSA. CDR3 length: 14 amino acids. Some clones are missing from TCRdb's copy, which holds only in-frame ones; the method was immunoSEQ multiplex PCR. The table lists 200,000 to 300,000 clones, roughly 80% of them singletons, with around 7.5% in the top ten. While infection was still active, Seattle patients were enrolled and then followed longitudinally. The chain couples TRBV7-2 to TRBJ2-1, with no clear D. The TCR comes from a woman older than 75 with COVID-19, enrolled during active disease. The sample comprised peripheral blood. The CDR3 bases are TGTGCCAGCAGCTTAGCGCGGCTCGCCAATGAGCAGTTCTTC. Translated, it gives CASSLARLANEQFF.